The 32 T cell receptor beta chains listed next were all sequenced from one sample in a study of T-cell reconstitution after alpha-beta-depleted transplantation in children. It was with unique molecular identifiers that the TCRbeta library was prepared. Each CDR3 protein is one row after TCRdb ran MiXCR on the PCR reads. The table records around 250,000 distinct CDR3 sequences, roughly 8% of them present only once. Here the sequenced sample was PBMCs, mostly from graft donor cells, taken 180 days after TCRalphabeta/CD19-depleted stem cell transplant. The origin of the receptors is a male patient younger than 18 who had a stem cell transplant for acute lymphoblastic leukemia, so the T cells may come from the graft donor.

With regard to this clonotype: One base away lies a much larger clone, so this may be a sequencing read error. The chain carries TRBV9 and TRBJ2-2; 11 nucleotides align to TRBD1. Germline lookup yields CDR1 SGDLS and CDR2 YYNGEE. This CDR3 is 16 amino acids long. The CDR3 sequence is CASSAPDRGRTGEPFF. The CDR3 bases are TGTGCCAGCAGCGCCCCGGACAGGGGGCGCACCGGGGAGCCGTTTTTT.

In its sample, this clonotype was seen many times. The chain employs TRBV2 and TRBJ2-7; 7 bases are a match to TRBD1. The CDR3 extends over 15 amino acids. The ends lost 1 base at V and 3 bases at J; junction bases unmatched: 6. Germline CDR1 SNHLY, CDR2 FYNNEI. The CDR3 nucleotides are TGTGCCAGCAGTGAAGAGGGGACAGTTTACTACGAGCAGTACTTC. It codes for CASSEEGTVYYEQYF.

This clonotype was observed at least ten times. The chain employs TRBV27 and TRBJ2-1, with 8 nucleotides matching TRBD1. There are 15 residues in the CDR3. Looked up from germline, CDR1 is MNHEY and CDR2 is SMNVEV (reference sequence). J lost 8 bases, V lost 5 bases, and 11 bases had no gene match. DNA of the CDR3: TGTGCCAGCAGTCCGTACCGACAGGGGAAGGATGAGCAGTTCTTC. Protein: CASSPYRQGKDEQFF.

This clonotype has ten or more counts. The rearrangement joins TRBV11-2 to TRBJ2-2, with a weak D call TRBD2 (5 bases). Germline V gene lookup returns CDR1 SGHAT and CDR2 FQNNGV. V lost 5 bases and J 5 bases, leaving 18 bases between the germline ends. CDR3 length: 16 residues. The CDR3 is CASSPGHGERTGELFF. CDR3 nucleotide sequence: TGTGCCAGCAGCCCTGGTCACGGGGAGAGGACCGGGGAGCTGTTTTTT. Drawing the rest from reference TRBV11-2 and TRBJ2-2, the complete variable domain is EAGVAQSPRYKIIEKRQSVAFWCNPISGHATLYWYQQILGQGPKLLIQFQNNGVVDDSQLPKDRFSAERLKGVDSTLKIQPAKLEDSAVYLCASSPGHGERTGELFFGEGSRLTVL.

This clonotype was picked up many times. The gene calls are TRBV7-2 and TRBJ2-3; 9 bases line up with TRBD2. The CDR3 loop spans 16 amino acids. The germline V gene encodes CDR1 SGHTA and CDR2 FQGNSA. V gave up 1 base and J gave up 3 bases; unmatched junction bases: 5. The CDR3 DNA follows: TGTGCCAGCAGCTTAGATGGGCGGGGGGGTACAGATACGCAGTATTTT. It specifies CASSLDGRGGTDTQYF.

This clonotype occurred many times. The CDR3 loop is CASSRSTGTGELFF. The CDR3 DNA follows: TGTGCCAGCTCACGTTCAACAGGGACCGGGGAGCTGTTTTTT. The gene calls are TRBV18 and TRBJ2-2; D may be TRBD1 (6 bases). The CDR3 extends over 14 amino acids. In germline, CDR1 is KGHSH, CDR2 LQKENI. The ends were cut back, 4 bases at V and 5 bases at J, with 11 bases in the middle.

This clonotype was counted ten times or more. The rearrangement joins TRBV6-1 to TRBJ1-1, with D possibly TRBD1 on 5 matching bases. V lost 7 bases, J lost 6 bases, and 18 bases lay in between. CDR3 length: 14 amino acids. The germline V gene encodes CDR1 MNHNS and CDR2 SASEGT. Written as DNA, the CDR3 is TGTGCCAGCACCCCGTCGGGGGGACGTTCTGAAGCTTTCTTT. Translated, it gives CASTPSGGRSEAFF.

There are many counts of this clonotype. J is TRBJ2-7 and V is TRBV5-8; D might be TRBD2 (5 bases). This CDR3 is built from 15 residues. V lost 0 bases and J lost 0, with 10 bases in between. Germline CDR1 and CDR2: SGHTS and YDEGEE. CDR3 loop: CASSLVSAISYEQYF. In DNA, the CDR3 is TGTGCCAGCAGCTTGGTTAGCGCGATCTCCTACGAGCAGTACTTC.

In its sample, this clonotype was seen many times. The chain carries TRBV4-1 and TRBJ2-7; D is unclear. Germline assignment: CDR1 MGHRA and CDR2 YSYEKL. This CDR3 region has 15 residues. V lost 0 bases, J lost 3 bases, and 12 bases lay in between. CDR3 coding DNA: TGCGCCAGCAGCCAAGAAACCCCCCCCGGCTACGAGCAGTACTTC. Translation: CASSQETPPGYEQYF.

At least ten counts were recorded for this clonotype. J is TRBJ2-7 and V is TRBV10-3, with 8 bases aligning to TRBD1. Germline values: CDR1 ENHRY, CDR2 SYGVKD. Trimming at V came to 4 bases and at J to 2 bases, leaving 4 bases not matched to a gene. CDR3 length: 14 residues. CDR3 sequence: CAISGQGLTYEQYF. The CDR3, as DNA: TGTGCCATCAGTGGACAGGGGCTAACCTACGAGCAGTACTTC.

At least ten counts were recorded for this clonotype. The CDR3 sequence is CASRGGGRYEQYF. CDR3 DNA sequence: TGTGCCAGCAGGGGAGGGGGTCGCTACGAGCAGTACTTC. The chain joins TRBV12-3 or TRBV12-4 to TRBJ2-7, with TRBD2 as a possible D gene (7 bases). Trimming took 6 bases from V and 3 from J, leaving 12 bases between them. The CDR3 runs 13 residues.

This clonotype was recorded at least ten times. The gene calls are TRBV20-1 and TRBJ1-1; D unclear. Germline CDR1 DFQATT, CDR2 SNEGSKA (reference sequence). The CDR3 is 15 residues long. V dropped 0 bases and J dropped 0 bases, with 11 bases sitting between them. The CDR3 region is CSARDRGGMNTEAFF. CDR3 nucleotides: TGCAGTGCTAGAGATCGGGGAGGAATGAACACTGAAGCTTTCTTT.

This clonotype has a count of ten or more. The chain is built from TRBV20-1 and TRBJ1-4; 7 bases map to TRBD1. Per the germline V gene, CDR1 is DFQATT and CDR2 is SNEGSKA (reference sequence). CDR3 length equals 13 residues. Losses at the gene ends were 3 bases for V and 8 bases for J; bases not matched to a gene: 6. This CDR3 reads CSASEGADEKLFF. The CDR3, as DNA: TGCAGTGCTAGCGAGGGGGCGGACGAAAAACTGTTTTTT.

Remarks on this clonotype: With a much larger clone just one base away, this may be a read error. The chain carries TRBV28 and TRBJ1-1, with D maybe TRBD1 (5 bases). The CDR3 totals 13 residues. Trimming shortened V by 0 bases and J by 7 bases, and 9 bases separated the two germline ends. CDR1 is MDHEN and CDR2 is SYDVKM in the germline V gene. CDR3 amino acids: CASSLWVGGEAFF. As DNA, the CDR3 is TGTGCCAGCAGTTTATGGGTGGGGGGTGAAGCTTTCTTT.

The table lists this clonotype with many counts. The chain has TRBV6-1 and TRBJ1-5; D unclear. CDR1 is MNHNS, CDR2 SASEGT, per germline. CDR3 length equals 15 residues. Trimming removed 6 bases from V and 0 bases from J, with 12 bases in between. CDR3: CASRGTVYSNQPQHF. CDR3 sequence (DNA): TGTGCCAGCAGGGGCACAGTGTATAGCAATCAGCCCCAGCATTTT.

This clonotype was detected ten times or more. This chain connects TRBV24-1 to TRBJ2-2; 7 bases are shared with TRBD1. The J segment lost 2 bases and the V segment lost 4 bases, leaving 9 bases of the junction unmatched. Germline CDR1 reads KGHDR; CDR2 reads SFDVKD. This CDR3 spans 17 amino acids. The CDR3: CATSDPRTGLNTGELFF. In DNA, the CDR3 is TGTGCCACCAGTGACCCTAGGACAGGTTTAAACACCGGGGAGCTGTTTTTT.

Many counts were recorded for this clonotype. The CDR3 here is CASISRKSTDTQYF. The CDR3, as DNA: TGCGCCAGTATATCGCGGAAAAGCACAGATACGCAGTATTTT. The gene calls are TRBV5-1 and TRBJ2-3, with unresolved D. The V gene's germline CDR1 is SGHRS and CDR2 YFSETQ. V shed 8 bases and J shed 0 bases, with 13 bases lying between them. The CDR3 has 14 residues.

The sample holds many counts of this clonotype. One end of the junction does not line up with germline, which may come from a read error. The chain joins TRBV11-2 to TRBJ2-1; TRBD2 aligns across 11 bases. This CDR3 region has 18 residues. Germline V gives CDR1 SGHAT, CDR2 FQNNGV. CDR3 sequence (DNA): TGTGCCAGCAGCAAGACCTGGATTCTAGCGGGAGGTTACAGTGAGCAGTTCTTC. This gives the protein CASSKTWILAGGYSEQFF.

This clonotype was counted many times. The chain joins TRBV20-1 to TRBJ2-1; D remains unclear. Germline V lookup: CDR1 DFQATT, CDR2 SNEGSKA (reference sequence). Trimming shortened V by 0 bases and J by 8 bases, and 29 bases separated the two germline ends. CDR3 length: 19 amino acids. The CDR3, as DNA: TGCAGTGCTAGAGATGTAGTGGTCGGACCCCCCCTGGACGTCGATGAGCAGTTCTTC. Translation: CSARDVVVGPPLDVDEQFF.

This clonotype was recorded many times. V gene TRBV7-9 combines with J gene TRBJ2-3; D gene unclear. Trimming pared 5 bases from V and 2 bases from J, leaving 8 bases between. The CDR3 contains 13 residues. In germline, CDR1 is SEHNR, CDR2 FQNEAQ (reference sequence). CDR3 nucleotides: TGTGCCAGCAGCACCCCTTACACAGATACGCAGTATTTT. Translation gives CASSTPYTDTQYF. The whole variable domain, remainder taken from reference TRBV7-9 and TRBJ2-3, is DTGVSQNPRHKITKRGQNVTFRCDPISEHNRLYWYRQTLGQGPEFLTYFQNEAQLEKSRLLSDRFSAERPKGSFSTLEIQRTEQGDSAMYLCASSTPYTDTQYFGPGTRLTVL.

This clonotype occurred many times. The genes are TRBV7-8 and TRBJ1-4; weak D call: TRBD1 (5 bases). Deletions cut 0 bases from V and 8 bases from J, with 13 bases between. The CDR3 extends over 15 amino acids. Per the germline V gene, CDR1 is SGHVS and CDR2 is FQNEAQ. In DNA, the CDR3 is TGTGCCAGCAGCTTAGCTTCGGGCTCAGGGGAAAAACTGTTTTTT. Protein product: CASSLASGSGEKLFF. The entire variable domain, with the rest obtained from reference TRBV7-8 and TRBJ1-4, is as follows: GAGVSQSPRYKVAKRGQDVALRCDPISGHVSLFWYQQALGQGPEFLTYFQNEAQLDKSGLPSDRFFAERPEGSVSTLKIQRTQQEDSAVYLCASSLASGSGEKLFFGSGTQLSVL.

This clonotype was seen repeatedly, ten times or more. The chain links TRBV5-1 to TRBJ2-1, with D possibly matching TRBD2 (6 bases). Germline-derived CDR1 and CDR2 are SGHRS and YFSETQ. With 0 bases removed from V and 9 bases from J, the gap between germline ends came to 16 bases. CDR3 length equals 15 residues. The CDR3 loop is CASSLDGRGAGEQFF. Here the CDR3 DNA reads TGCGCCAGCAGCTTGGACGGGAGAGGTGCAGGTGAGCAGTTCTTC.

This clonotype was counted only a few times. The chain is built from TRBV5-4 and TRBJ2-5, with D possibly called TRBD1 or TRBD2 (5 bases each). V lost 3 bases and J lost 5, with 14 bases in between. The CDR3 is 14 residues long. Germline V lookup: CDR1 SGHNT, CDR2 YYREEE (reference sequence). The CDR3 region has the DNA TGTGCCAGCAGCTGGGACGTCCCCGCCGAGACCCAGTACTTC. Encoded protein: CASSWDVPAETQYF.

This clonotype has a count of ten or more. The chain has TRBV5-4 and TRBJ2-5; unclear D gene. Trimming stripped 1 base from V and 1 base from J, with 11 bases between. CDR1 is SGHNT, CDR2 YYREEE, per germline (reference sequence). The CDR3 has 15 amino acids. CDR3 sequence (DNA): TGTGCCAGCAGCTTGTTTGGACCCCTCCAAGAGACCCAGTACTTC. It encodes CASSLFGPLQETQYF.

This clonotype was counted at least ten times. The chain employs TRBV7-2 and TRBJ2-7; 9 bases match TRBD2. The V and J ends lost 2 bases and 2 bases, in that order; junction bases with no gene match: 4. Germline assignment: CDR1 SGHTA and CDR2 FQGNSA. CDR3 length: 15 residues. The CDR3 DNA is TGTGCCAGCAGCTTATTCCTAGCGGGGACCTACGAGCAGTACTTC. Amino acids: CASSLFLAGTYEQYF.

This clonotype was recorded at least ten times. This chain joins TRBV20-1 and TRBJ1-5, with unresolved D. The CDR3 has 12 amino acids. The V gene's germline CDR1 is DFQATT and CDR2 SNEGSKA (reference sequence). CDR3 residues: CTLLRGDQPQHF. DNA of the CDR3: TGCACCCTACTCAGAGGAGATCAGCCCCAGCATTTT.

Ten or more counts support this clonotype. The chain combines TRBV20-1 with TRBJ2-7; no reliable D call. The CDR3 has 13 residues. CDR1 and CDR2 (germline): DFQATT, SNEGSKA (reference sequence). Trimming took 2 bases from V and 0 from J, leaving 8 bases between them. CDR3 amino acids: CSARRVLSYEQYF. The DNA for the CDR3 is TGCAGTGCTAGAAGGGTCCTCTCCTACGAGCAGTACTTC.

This clonotype was observed at least ten times. This sequence joins TRBV19 and TRBJ2-7; 7 nucleotides align to TRBD1. CDR3 length equals 13 residues. Trimming at V came to 6 bases and at J to 9 bases, leaving 11 bases not matched to a gene. Germline loops: CDR1 LNHDA, CDR2 SQIVND (reference sequence). The CDR3 DNA is TGTGCCAGTAGCCCGGACAGGTTGTCGGTGCAGTACTTC. This codes for CASSPDRLSVQYF.

This clonotype was recorded many times. The chain is built from TRBV6-2 or TRBV6-3 and TRBJ2-5; the D gene is possibly TRBD2 (6 bases). The V end was cut by 5 bases, the J end by 0 bases, with 13 bases between. Germline loops: CDR1 MNHEY, CDR2 SVGEGT. This CDR3 comprises 15 residues. The CDR3 loop is CASSGGTWYQETQYF. Written as DNA, the CDR3 is TGTGCCAGCAGTGGCGGGACTTGGTACCAAGAGACCCAGTACTTC.

This clonotype was found many times. V and J are TRBV7-7 and TRBJ1-2; TRBD1 matches 7 bases. Germline V gene lookup returns CDR1 SSHAT and CDR2 FNYEAQ (reference sequence). V lost 1 base to trimming and J lost 7 bases; unmatched junction nucleotides: 24. The CDR3 is 20 residues long. CDR3: CASSLDSLSPRDSNLSGYTF. The CDR3 coding sequence is TGTGCCAGCAGCTTAGATAGTCTTAGTCCCAGGGACAGCAACCTCTCTGGCTACACCTTC.

This clonotype has only a few counts. The J gene is TRBJ1-4, the V gene TRBV29-1; perhaps TRBD1 as D (5 bases). Germline-derived CDR1 and CDR2 are SQVTM and ANQGSEA. This CDR3 comprises 13 residues. Trimming cost V 3 bases and J 8 bases, with 13 bases left between them. The CDR3 loop is CSVDARDGEKLFF. As DNA, the CDR3 is TGCAGCGTTGATGCCAGGGACGGCGAAAAACTGTTTTTT.

This clonotype was picked up many times. The chain has TRBV28 and TRBJ2-2; tentative D call: TRBD1 (5 bases). V was pared by 7 bases and J by 1 base, with 13 bases between. Germline CDR1 MDHEN, CDR2 SYDVKM. This CDR3 has 15 residues. CDR3 protein: CASIQHRLNTGELFF. The CDR3 nucleotides read TGTGCCAGCATCCAGCACAGGCTGAACACCGGGGAGCTGTTTTTT.